This T cell receptor (beta chain) derives from a study of shared clonotypes between healthy human individuals. About the study: A donor's plate count was three for CD4 naive and three for CD4 memory; CD8 naive had two and CD8 memory one.

The germline gives CDR1 MNHNS, CDR2 SASEGT. This CDR3 contains 13 residues. Trimming removed 7 bases from V and 3 bases from J; junction bases left unmatched: 6. The protocol was immunoSEQ multiplex PCR, while the TCRdb copy is restricted to in-frame clones and leaves out a portion. The sample comprises some 2,500,000 clones, about 90% of which are singletons, and around 0.38% rests with the top ten. This clonotype was sampled from a man aged 18 to 30 in good health. Some clones in this sample may be carry-over from other donors' samples. The chain couples TRBV6-1 to TRBJ2-7; 7 bases agree with TRBD1. Sequenced material: naive CD4+ T cells from PBMCs. Subset noted: CD45RA+ positively selected. In nucleotides, the CDR3 is TGTGCCAGCACGTCGGGGACAGTCTACGAGCAGTACTTC. It codes for CASTSGTVYEQYF.